This T cell receptor (beta chain) was sequenced in a study of beta chain features in type 1 diabetes. Worth noting for this clone: What it binds is not known.

The study, taken as a whole, reports: Moderate but significant shortening of TCRB CDR3s was recorded in all four CD4+ subsets from Type 1 diabetes patients. Individuals with type 1 diabetes displayed fewer insertions and more deletions at VDJ junctions. Any HLA type influence on TCRB rearrangement was left unresolved here.

Cells sorted by CD45RO/CCR7/CD25/CD127/CD95/CD27 comprised CD4+ naive, central memory, regulatory and stem cell-like memory cells. Expressed TCRB transcripts were sequenced because the isolated RNA had all been reverse transcribed beforehand. Assay: immunoSEQ multiplex PCR; the TCRdb copy retains only in-frame clones and omits some. Of around 710,000 clones listed, 9.5% to 15% are singletons. The TCR sequence derives from a man younger than 45 with type 1 diabetes. Sequencing was done on a sample of naive CD4+ T cells from blood.

CDR3 in amino acids: CAWSVNNLSNQPQHF. The CDR3 coding sequence is TGTGCCTGGAGTGTAAATAACCTTAGCAATCAGCCCCAGCATTTT. The chain is built from TRBV30 and TRBJ1-5, with D hard to call. The germline CDR1 and CDR2 sequences are GTSNPN and SVGIG (reference sequence). The CDR3 totals 15 residues. V lost 0 bases and J lost 0, with 9 bases in between.